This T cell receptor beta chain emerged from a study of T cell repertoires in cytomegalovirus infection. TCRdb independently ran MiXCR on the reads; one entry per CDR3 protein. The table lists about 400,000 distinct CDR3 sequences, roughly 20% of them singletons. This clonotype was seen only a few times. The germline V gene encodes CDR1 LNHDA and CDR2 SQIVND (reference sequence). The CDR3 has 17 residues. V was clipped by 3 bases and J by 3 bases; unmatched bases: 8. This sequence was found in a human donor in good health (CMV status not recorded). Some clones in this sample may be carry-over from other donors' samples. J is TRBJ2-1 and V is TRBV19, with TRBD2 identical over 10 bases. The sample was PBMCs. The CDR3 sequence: CASSIRAASGSYNEQFF. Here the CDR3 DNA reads TGTGCCAGTAGTATTCGGGCGGCTAGCGGGAGCTACAATGAGCAGTTCTTC.